The 12 T cell receptor beta chains in this list originate from one sample, sequenced in a study of shared clonotypes between healthy human individuals. As defined, naive CD8 cells were CD45RO-negative and positively selected for CCR7, with terminally differentiated effector memory CD45RA+ cells excluded. Profiling relied on immunoSEQ multiplex PCR, and the TCRdb table lists in-frame clones only, not all of them. The sample shows fewer than 850,000 clones, 96% of them seen only once. Sample: naive CD8+ T cells sorted from blood. These receptor sequences come from a man aged 25-45 years in good health.

Regarding this clone: Other DNA sequences from this sample encode an identical CDR3 as well. J is TRBJ2-7 and V is TRBV27; D remains ambiguous. Trimming left V 0 bases short and J 1 base short, with 7 bases between. The CDR3 is 14 residues long. The germline V gene has CDR1 MNHEY and CDR2 SMNVEV (reference sequence). The CDR3 nucleotides read TGTGCCAGCAGTTTATCTCTCTATTCCTACGAGCAGTACTTC. Translated: CASSLSLYSYEQYF.

Only one count was recorded for this clone. The identical CDR3 is also encoded by other nucleotide sequences in the sample. This chain joins TRBV27 and TRBJ2-7; no clear D gene. Trimming removed 0 bases at V and 0 bases at J, with 6 bases between. In germline, CDR1 is MNHEY, CDR2 SMNVEV (reference sequence). This CDR3 is 14 amino acids long. The CDR3, as DNA: TGTGCCAGCAGTTTATCTGTCAGCTCCTACGAGCAGTACTTC. Translation gives CASSLSVSSYEQYF.

In DNA form, the CDR3 reads TGTGCCAGTAGTATCGACTTGGGGGGCACTGAAGCTTTCTTT. This encodes CASSIDLGGTEAFF. The chain joins TRBV19 to TRBJ1-1, with D maybe TRBD1 (5 bases). Germline V lookup: CDR1 LNHDA, CDR2 SQIVND (reference sequence). The ends were cut back, 3 bases at V and 4 bases at J, with 12 bases in the middle. The CDR3 runs to 14 residues.

V and J are TRBV18 and TRBJ1-1, with D uncertain. The CDR3 totals 17 residues. V lost 4 bases to trimming and J lost 0 bases, with 18 bases between them. Germline CDR1 reads KGHSH; CDR2 reads LQKENI. The CDR3 protein is CASSLSGSVTMNTEAFF. For the CDR3, the DNA is TGTGCCAGCTCACTCAGCGGGTCCGTCACTATGAACACTGAAGCTTTCTTT.

Concerning this clone: The same CDR3 arises from other DNA sequences in this sample as well. V usage is TRBV5-6 and J usage is TRBJ2-3; no definite D call. The CDR3 has 12 amino acids. In germline, CDR1 is SGHDT, CDR2 YYEEEE. V lost 0 bases and J 3 bases, leaving 2 bases between the germline ends. For the CDR3, the DNA is TGTGCCAGCAGCTTGGAGACAGATACGCAGTATTTT. Amino acid sequence: CASSLETDTQYF.

This chain connects TRBV5-4 to TRBJ2-1; 8 bases line up with TRBD1. The CDR3 is 15 residues long. Unmatched junction bases numbered 5, after V lost 1 base and J lost 5 bases. CDR1 SGHNT and CDR2 YYREEE come from the germline V gene (reference sequence). The CDR3 region has the DNA TGTGCCAGCAGCTTGACGGGACAGGCCCACAATGAGCAGTTCTTC. It codes for CASSLTGQAHNEQFF.

In the case of this clone: One end of the junction is discordant with germline, which a read error may explain. The chain recombines TRBV12-5 with TRBJ2-1, with 12 bases identical to TRBD2. This CDR3 is 18 amino acids long. Germline V gives CDR1 LGHNT, CDR2 FRNRAP. The CDR3 coding sequence is TGTGCTAGTGGTTCGACCCTAGCGGGAGGGCCCTCCGACAATGAGCAGTTCTTC. It specifies CASGSTLAGGPSDNEQFF. Full variable domain (missing parts from reference TRBV12-5 and TRBJ2-1): DARVTQTPRHKVTEMGQEVTMRCQPILGHNTVFWYRQTMMQGLELLAYFRNRAPLDDSGMPKDRFSAEMPDATLATLKIQPSEPRDSAVYFCASGSTLAGGPSDNEQFFGPGTRLTVL.

The chain joins TRBV28 to TRBJ2-7, with 12 bases aligning to TRBD2. CDR1 MDHEN and CDR2 SYDVKM come from the germline V gene. CDR3 size: 15 residues. The J segment lost 7 bases and the V segment lost 2 bases, leaving 6 bases of the junction unmatched. In DNA, the CDR3 is TGTGCCAGCAGTTTAAGGGCTAGCGGGAGGGGAGAGCAGTACTTC. Translating it yields CASSLRASGRGEQYF.

The chain has TRBV27 and TRBJ2-7; TRBD2 is a possible D gene (6 bases). The CDR3 runs to 13 residues. Trimming cost V 4 bases and J 3 bases, with 10 bases left between them. CDR1 and CDR2 (germline): MNHEY, SMNVEV (reference sequence). The CDR3 region has the DNA TGTGCCAGCAGTTCTAGCGTGGACTACGAGCAGTACTTC. It yields the protein CASSSSVDYEQYF.

The V and J genes are TRBV9 and TRBJ2-2; the D gene is possibly TRBD2 (6 bases). Trimming took 0 bases from V and 7 from J, leaving 13 bases between them. The CDR3 is 15 residues long. Per the germline V gene, CDR1 is SGDLS and CDR2 is YYNGEE. The CDR3, as DNA: TGTGCCAGCAGCGTAGTTGCGGGACGGGGCGGGGAGCTGTTTTTT. Residues: CASSVVAGRGGELFF.

In its sample, this clone was seen a few times. CDR3 in DNA: TGTGCCAGCAGCGCGCGGAACAGTGACCATCTCTATGGCTACACCTTC. This gives the protein CASSARNSDHLYGYTF. The chain recombines TRBV7-2 with TRBJ1-2, with D hard to call. The CDR3 runs to 16 residues. Germline V gives CDR1 SGHTA, CDR2 FQGNSA. Trimming cost V 5 bases and J 4 bases, with 20 bases left between them.

About this clone: The same CDR3 arises from other DNA sequences in this sample as well. CDR3 DNA: TGTGCCAGCAGCGTAGGGACTAGCGGGCCAAATGAGCAGTTCTTC. Protein sequence: CASSVGTSGPNEQFF. V and J are TRBV9 and TRBJ2-1; TRBD2 agrees at 11 bases. From germline, CDR1 is SGDLS and CDR2 YYNGEE. J lost 7 bases, V lost 0 bases, and 3 bases had no gene match. The length of the CDR3 is 15 residues.